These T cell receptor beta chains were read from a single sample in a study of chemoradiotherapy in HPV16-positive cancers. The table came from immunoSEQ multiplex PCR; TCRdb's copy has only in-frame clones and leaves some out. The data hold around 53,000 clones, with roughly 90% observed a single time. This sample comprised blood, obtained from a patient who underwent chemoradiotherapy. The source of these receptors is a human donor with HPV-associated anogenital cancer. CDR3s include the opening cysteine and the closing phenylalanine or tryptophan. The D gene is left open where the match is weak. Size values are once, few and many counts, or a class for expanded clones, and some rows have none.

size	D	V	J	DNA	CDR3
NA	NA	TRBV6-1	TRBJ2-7	TGTGCCAGCAACCACCCTTATGGAGGGGTCTACGAGCAGTACTTC	CASNHPYGGVYEQYF
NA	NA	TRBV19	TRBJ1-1	TGTGCCAGTAGTATCGGGGAGAACGTTATCATGAACACTGAAGCTTTCTTT	CASSIGENVIMNTEAFF
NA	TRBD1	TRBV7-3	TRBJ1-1	TGTGCCAGCAGCTCCCCGGGACAGGGGGCCAACACTGAAGCTTTCTTT	CASSSPGQGANTEAFF
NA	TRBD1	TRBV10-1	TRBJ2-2	TGCGCCAGCAGCGGGACAGGGAACACCGGGGAGCTGTTTTTT	CASSGTGNTGELFF
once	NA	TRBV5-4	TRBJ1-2	TGTGCCAGCAGCTTGTTAAGGGAACGAGACTATGGCTACACCTTC	CASSLLRERDYGYTF
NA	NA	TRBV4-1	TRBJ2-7	TGCGCCAGCAGCCCGGCCAGGGAGGCGGTAACCTACGAGCAGTACTTC	CASSPAREAVTYEQYF
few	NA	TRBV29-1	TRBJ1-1	TGCAGTGCGCGAGGGGGGAACACTGAAGCTTTCTTT	CSARGGNTEAFF
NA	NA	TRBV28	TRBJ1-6	TGTGCCAGCAGTGAACAGGGCAGGGGAATTTGGAATTCACCCCTCCACTTT	CASSEQGRGIWNSPLHF
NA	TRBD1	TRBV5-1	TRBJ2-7	TGCGCCAGCAGCTTGGTGGGACAGGGAGAGCAGTACTTC	CASSLVGQGEQYF
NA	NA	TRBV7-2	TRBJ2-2	TGTGCCAGCAGGAGGAGCCCGAACACCGGGGAGCTGTTTTTT	CASRRSPNTGELFF
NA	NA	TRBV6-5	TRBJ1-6	TGTGCCAGCAGTTACACAAGAGACAATAATTCACCCCTCCACTTT	CASSYTRDNNSPLHF
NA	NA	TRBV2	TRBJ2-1	TGTGCCAGCAGGGGAGCGGAGGCATGGAATGAGCAGTTCTTC	CASRGAEAWNEQFF
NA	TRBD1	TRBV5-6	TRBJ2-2	TGTGCCAGCAGCTGGGGGGACAGGGTGAACACCGGGGAGCTGTTTTTT	CASSWGDRVNTGELFF
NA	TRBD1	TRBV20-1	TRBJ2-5	TGCAGTGCTAACAGGGGAGAGACCCAGTACTTC	CSANRGETQYF
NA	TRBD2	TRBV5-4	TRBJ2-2	TGTGCCAGCAGCTTGGTACCTAGCGGGAACACCGGGGAGCTGTTTTTT	CASSLVPSGNTGELFF
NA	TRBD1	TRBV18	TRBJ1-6	TGTGCCAGCTCACCCCTGGACAGGGGAAATTCACCCCTCCACTTT	CASSPLDRGNSPLHF
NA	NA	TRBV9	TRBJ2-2	TGTGCCAGCAGCGTAGCGGGGGCGAACACCGGGGAGCTGTTTTTT	CASSVAGANTGELFF
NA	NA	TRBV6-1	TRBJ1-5	TGTGCCAGCAGTGAGTGGGCCGTTTATAGCAATCAGCCCCAGCATTTT	CASSEWAVYSNQPQHF
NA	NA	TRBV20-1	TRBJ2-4	TGCAGTGGAGCCGGTCCTTCAATTCAGTACTTC	CSGAGPSIQYF
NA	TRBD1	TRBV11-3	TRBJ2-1	TGTGCCAGCAGCTGGGACAGTGCCTCCCCGCTATACAATGAGCAGTTCTTC	CASSWDSASPLYNEQFF
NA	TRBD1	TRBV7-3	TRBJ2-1	TGTGCCAGCAGCTTAAAGGTGAAAGGGGGCAGGGATGAGCAGTTCTTC	CASSLKVKGGRDEQFF
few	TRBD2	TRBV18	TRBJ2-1	TGTGCCAGCTCACCCCTGGATCCCCTTAGCGGGAGGGCCAGTAATGAGCAGTTCTTC	CASSPLDPLSGRASNEQFF
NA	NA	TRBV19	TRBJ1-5	TGTGCCAGTGGCCAACGGGGCAATCAGCCCCAGCATTTT	CASGQRGNQPQHF
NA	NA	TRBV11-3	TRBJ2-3	TGTGCCAGCAGCTCCTCGACAGGATACACAGATACGCAGTATTTT	CASSSSTGYTDTQYF
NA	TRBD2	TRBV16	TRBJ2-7	TGTGCCAGCAGCCACCGGACTAGCGGTGGCGAGCAGTACTTC	CASSHRTSGGEQYF
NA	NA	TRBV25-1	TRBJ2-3	TGTGCCAGCAGTGAACTACTTACCAGGACGGGCCATTCAGATACGCAGTATTTT	CASSELLTRTGHSDTQYF